This TCR beta chain originates from a study of shared clonotypes between healthy human individuals. Findings and caveats of the study: Memory subsets generally showed smaller estimated richness than naive subsets did. The study's rarefaction showed incomplete sorted-subset sequencing despite large depth.

Germline V gene lookup returns CDR1 SNHLY and CDR2 FYNNEI. V gave up 5 bases and J gave up 5 bases; unmatched junction bases: 10. The CDR3 runs to 15 residues. Authors' processing steps: There were no quality scores in the junction-only immunoSEQ sequences, so filtering differed. TCRdb's table, derived via immunoSEQ multiplex PCR, lists solely in-frame clones and lacks some. The V and J calls and clone size come from that table; D and trimming were worked out from the DNA. The table has roughly 2,500,000 clones, roughly 93% seen once; the top ten hold 0.36%. As regards this clone: The antigen is unknown.

The chain combines TRBV2 with TRBJ2-5; 8 bases map to TRBD1. This clonotype was obtained from a man between 18 and 35 years old in good health. Some clones in this sample may be carry-over from other donors' samples. Sequencing was done on a sample of naive CD4+ T cells from PBMCs. The subset here: CD45RA+ positively selected. CDR3 sequence: CASSIQDRARETQYF. CDR3 coding DNA: TGTGCCAGCAGTATCCAGGACAGGGCGAGGGAGACCCAGTACTTC.